The entry below describes one T cell receptor (beta chain). Its recognized antigen is unknown. No much larger clone is present one base from it, and per-base qualities are unavailable. These data belong to a study of OX40 agonist ivuxolimab in advanced cancers. General notes on the study: Ivuxolimab was a fully human IgG2 agonistic monoclonal antibody targeting the costimulatory receptor OX40 (CD134). Patients were allowed to have had prior anti-PD-1, anti-PD-L1 or anti-CTLA-4 therapy, and 40% to 45% of the dose-escalation patients had previously received checkpoint inhibitors. In the dose-escalation cohort, approximately 82% of patients were male, and the mean age was approximately 60 years with a range of about 20 to 79. The paper describes the monotherapy dose-escalation part (N of about 54 patients) of the phase I trial of ivuxolimab. Among the 50 to 55 dose-escalation patients, about 20 had hepatocellular carcinoma, about 15 melanoma, 9 renal cell carcinoma and 9 head and neck cancer. Intravenous ivuxolimab was administered to patients every 2 weeks at six dose levels: 0.01, 0.1, 0.3, 1.5, 3 and 10 mg/kg. Peripheral TCRbeta sequencing was intended to test whether TCR sequence diversity was altered and clonal T-cell expansion was caused by ivuxolimab. Partial responses occurred in three dose-escalation patients, of whom one had hepatocellular carcinoma and two had cutaneous melanoma.

The trial excluded patients who had a history of autoimmune disease or who were on systemic immunosuppression. Peripheral blood for TCR sequencing was collected from all dose cohorts at baseline, on cycle 4 day 1, and on cycle 7 day 1. Samples were obtained from an open-label, multicenter, first-in-human phase I dose-escalation trial of ivuxolimab. Adults with locally advanced or metastatic melanoma, renal cell carcinoma, hepatocellular carcinoma or head and neck squamous cell carcinoma were enrolled in the trial. CD4+ and CD8+ T cells were sorted separately from peripheral blood before TCR sequencing. Trimming at the junction amounts to 0 bases on V and 0 bases on J, and the germline ends lie 12 bases apart. CDR1 and CDR2 are read off the germline V gene as SGHDN and FVKESK. The CDR3 starts with the cysteine, ends with the phenylalanine, and has 17 residues. The CDR3 DNA has 51 bases and is translated from base 1.

What the authors observed across the whole study: Low levels of normalized T-cell clonal expansion were also shown by some nonresponding patients. Partial responders in the 0.1-3.0 mg/kg groups had among the lowest normalized peripheral clonal expansion, especially among CD8+ T cells. After ivuxolimab, expanded clones were on average more numerous among CD8+ T cells than among CD4+ T cells. The antigen specificity of the clonally expanded peripheral T cells was not determined. At doses of 0.1 to 3.0 mg/kg, clonal expansion of both CD4+ and CD8+ blood T cells was observed from baseline to week 6.

Genomic DNA was isolated from the sorted cells so that the TCRbeta CDR3 region could be sequenced. The immunoSEQ Assay was used for sequencing of TCRbeta CDR3 regions. The source is immuneACCESS, and TCRdb retained only in-frame sequences with V and J called. Part of the clones is not carried over; for the studies checked, unresolved V genes explain less than half of this, and the remainder is unexplained. Here the sample has 65,000 to 70,000 clones; approximately 89% occur a single time. The ten largest clones represent under 0.35% of the sample. The V and J segments used are TRBV14 and TRBJ1-3; the D gene cannot be resolved reliably. This sequence originates from an adult with an advanced solid tumor such as melanoma, head and neck, liver or kidney cancer. The source material was CD4+ or CD8+ T cells sorted from blood, sampled in a trial of the OX40 agonist ivuxolimab. The CDR3 protein is CASSQDRVGGSGNTIYF. The nucleotide sequence reads TGTGCCAGCAGCCAAGATAGGGTCGGCGGCTCTGGAAACACCATATATTTT.